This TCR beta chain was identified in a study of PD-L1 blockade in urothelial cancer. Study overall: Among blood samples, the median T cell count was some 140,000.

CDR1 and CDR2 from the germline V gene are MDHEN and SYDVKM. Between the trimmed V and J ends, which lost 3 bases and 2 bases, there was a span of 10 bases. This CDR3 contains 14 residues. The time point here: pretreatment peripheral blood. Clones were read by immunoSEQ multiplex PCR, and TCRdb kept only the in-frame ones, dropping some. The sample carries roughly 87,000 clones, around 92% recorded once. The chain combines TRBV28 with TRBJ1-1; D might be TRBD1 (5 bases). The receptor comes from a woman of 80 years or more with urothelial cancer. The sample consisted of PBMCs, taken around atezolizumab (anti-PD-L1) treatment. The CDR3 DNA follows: TGTGCCAGCAGTTTTACCAGGGAAAACACTGAAGCTTTCTTT. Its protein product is CASSFTRENTEAFF.